These 26 T cell receptor beta chains were sequenced from one sample in a study of shared clonotypes between healthy human individuals. TCRdb's table, derived via immunoSEQ multiplex PCR, lists solely in-frame clones and lacks some. Of about 2,500,000 clones detected, 85% to 95% appear once; the ten largest clones hold 0.14%. The specimen sequenced was naive CD4+ T cells sorted from blood. Subset specified: CD45RA+ positively selected. Receptors originate from a man between 18 and 29 years old in good health.

The chain couples TRBV27 to TRBJ1-5, with unresolved D. CDR1 and CDR2 from the germline V gene are MNHEY and SMNVEV (reference sequence). The length of the CDR3 is 14 residues. V lost 6 bases and J 0 bases, leaving 9 bases between the germline ends. CDR3 amino acids: CASSRWDSNQPQHF. The CDR3, as DNA: TGTGCCAGCAGCCGATGGGATAGCAATCAGCCCCAGCATTTT.

The rearrangement uses TRBV27 and TRBJ2-7, with 10 bases fitting TRBD1. The CDR3 is 14 residues long. Germline CDR1 and CDR2: MNHEY and SMNVEV (reference sequence). The trim removed 6 bases at V and 2 bases at J, leaving 4 bases unmatched. CDR3 coding DNA: TGTGCCAGCAGACGGGGGACAGGGGCCTACGAGCAGTACTTC. It is translated as CASRRGTGAYEQYF.

This chain connects TRBV2 to TRBJ1-5, with unresolved D. Between the trimmed V and J ends, which lost 1 base and 6 bases, there was a span of 13 bases. The CDR3 has 15 amino acids. Germline V lookup: CDR1 SNHLY, CDR2 FYNNEI. The CDR3 region has the DNA TGTGCCAGCAGTGAAGGCTGGCAGGTAGGTCAGCCCCAGCATTTT. Residues: CASSEGWQVGQPQHF.

The V and J genes are TRBV30 and TRBJ2-7, with TRBD1 matching over 8 bases. The J segment lost 1 base and the V segment lost 2 bases, leaving 4 bases of the junction unmatched. The germline CDR1 and CDR2 sequences are GTSNPN and SVGIG (reference sequence). The CDR3 is 14 amino acids. The CDR3 DNA reads TGTGCCTGGAGTCGGGACAGGCTTTCCTACGAGCAGTACTTC. Translation: CAWSRDRLSYEQYF.

The chain recombines TRBV19 with TRBJ2-2; TRBD1 aligns across 7 bases. The ends lost 6 bases at V and 3 bases at J; junction bases unmatched: 10. Germline-derived CDR1 and CDR2 are LNHDA and SQIVND (reference sequence). The CDR3 consists of 16 residues. CDR3 loop: CASRLSGGLDTGELFF. The CDR3 DNA sequence: TGTGCCAGTAGACTTTCAGGGGGTTTGGACACCGGGGAGCTGTTTTTT.

This chain links TRBV6-5 with TRBJ1-2, with TRBD1 identical over 7 bases. CDR3 size: 15 residues. Germline V gene data show CDR1 as MNHEY and CDR2 as SVGAGI. Losses at the gene ends were 7 bases for V and 6 bases for J; bases not matched to a gene: 14. DNA for the CDR3: TGTGCCAGCACCGATAGACAGGGAAGCGTCGATGGCTACACCTTC. Amino acid sequence: CASTDRQGSVDGYTF.

The J gene is TRBJ1-2, the V gene TRBV7-6; D is ambiguous. Germline CDR1 and CDR2: SGHVS and FNYEAQ. V was shortened by 5 bases and J by 2 bases, with 9 bases between the two germline ends. The CDR3 sequence is 13 residues long. As DNA, the CDR3 is TGTGCCAGCAGCCCGTTGCAGAACTATGGCTACACCTTC. This codes for CASSPLQNYGYTF.

The chain is built from TRBV7-3 and TRBJ2-5; TRBD1 matches 8 bases. Losses at the gene ends were 5 bases for V and 5 bases for J; bases not matched to a gene: 4. The V gene's germline CDR1 is SGHTA and CDR2 FQGTGA. The CDR3 has 13 amino acids. This chain's CDR3 is CASSRQGTETQYF. The CDR3 bases are TGTGCCAGCAGCCGACAGGGGACGGAGACCCAGTACTTC.

The V and J genes are TRBV7-6 and TRBJ2-3, with TRBD2 as a possible D gene (6 bases). This CDR3 has 14 residues. With 5 bases removed from V and 7 bases from J, the gap between germline ends came to 16 bases. CDR1 SGHVS and CDR2 FNYEAQ come from the germline V gene. CDR3 in amino acids: CASSLDGGDYTQYF. DNA for the CDR3: TGTGCCAGCAGCCTAGACGGGGGAGACTATACGCAGTATTTT.

This chain connects TRBV19 to TRBJ1-2; the D gene is possibly TRBD1 (6 bases). V gave up 4 bases and J gave up 0 bases, with 15 bases separating them. Germline V gene data show CDR1 as LNHDA and CDR2 as SQIVND (reference sequence). The CDR3 consists of 16 residues. As DNA, the CDR3 is TGTGCCAGTAGTACCATCGCGGGGGCGCCTAACTATGGCTACACCTTC. Translation: CASSTIAGAPNYGYTF.

This chain uses TRBV5-3 with TRBJ1-5; D unresolved. TRBV5-3 has ORF status, its function being uncertain. The germline V and J ends were trimmed by 0 bases and 3 bases, with 10 bases remaining between them. This CDR3 comprises 15 residues. The CDR3 spells CARSLVLGSNQPQHF. DNA for the CDR3: TGTGCCAGAAGCTTGGTTTTGGGATCCAATCAGCCCCAGCATTTT.

CDR3 amino acids: CASSEVGGPYEQYF. The CDR3 nucleotides are TGTGCCAGCAGTGAAGTGGGAGGGCCCTACGAGCAGTACTTC. The V gene is TRBV25-1, the J gene TRBJ2-5; 7 bases are shared with TRBD2. The DNA end lines up better with TRBJ2-7; the J call may be wrong. The germline V gene has CDR1 MGHDK and CDR2 SYGVNS. The CDR3 spans 14 residues.

This chain joins TRBV6-6 and TRBJ2-6; no firm D call. The CDR3 covers 15 residues. The V and J ends lost 0 bases and 0 bases respectively, with 3 bases between them. In germline, CDR1 is MNHNY, CDR2 SVGAGI (reference sequence). The CDR3 sequence: CASSYSISGANVLTF. The CDR3, as DNA: TGTGCCAGCAGTTACTCGATCTCTGGGGCCAACGTCCTGACTTTC.

In this sample, this clone turned up once. This chain joins TRBV2 and TRBJ2-1, with D perhaps TRBD1 (6 bases). This CDR3 contains 12 residues. Germline CDR1 is SNHLY and CDR2 is FYNNEI. Trimming left V 4 bases short and J 12 bases short, with 13 bases between. The CDR3 coding sequence is TGTGCCAGCAGTGCCTATGTGGGGGCGCAGTTCTTC. Protein product: CASSAYVGAQFF.

The chain combines TRBV20-1 with TRBJ2-2; TRBD2 aligns across 11 bases. V gave up 3 bases and J gave up 15 bases; unmatched junction bases: 3. Germline V gene lookup returns CDR1 DFQATT and CDR2 SNEGSKA (reference sequence). This CDR3 has 11 residues. In DNA form, the CDR3 reads TGCAGTGCTAGGACTAGCGGGATCGTGTTTTTT. It translates to CSARTSGIVFF.

The rearrangement links TRBV29-1 to TRBJ2-1; D uncertain. The V gene's germline CDR1 is SQVTM and CDR2 ANQGSEA. The CDR3 is 13 residues long. V was clipped by 1 base and J by 2 bases, with 6 bases between them. DNA for the CDR3: TGCAGCGTTGAAGCAGCTCCCTACAATGAGCAGTTCTTC. This codes for CSVEAAPYNEQFF.

The chain uses TRBV9 and TRBJ2-3, with 7 bases fitting TRBD2. J was trimmed by 2 bases and V by 4 bases; bases with no gene match: 7. Germline V CDR1 and CDR2: SGDLS, YYNGEE. The CDR3 spans 15 residues. The CDR3 DNA is TGTGCCAGCAGCCTACGGGGGGACTCCACAGATACGCAGTATTTT. This encodes CASSLRGDSTDTQYF.

The rearrangement uses TRBV2 and TRBJ2-7; unclear D gene. The CDR3 contains 11 residues. Germline-derived CDR1 and CDR2 are SNHLY and FYNNEI. The V end lost 8 bases, the J end lost 6 bases, and 11 bases lay between the germline ends. CDR3 sequence reads: CASFGFREQYF. The CDR3, as DNA: TGTGCCAGCTTTGGGTTTCGCGAGCAGTACTTC. The full variable domain, completed using reference TRBV2 and TRBJ2-7, is EPEVTQTPSHQVTQMGQEVILRCVPISNHLYFYWYRQILGQKVEFLVSFYNNEISEKSEIFDDQFSVERPDGSNFTLKIRSTKLEDSAMYFCASFGFREQYFGPGTRLTVT.

The chain combines TRBV19 with TRBJ1-1, with D uncertain. Trimming left V 7 bases short and J 0 bases short, with 15 bases between. The CDR3 is 15 amino acids. Germline CDR1 is LNHDA and CDR2 is SQIVND (reference sequence). CDR3 sequence (DNA): TGTGCCAGTAAACCTGGAGGCGGATTGAACACTGAAGCTTTCTTT. Protein: CASKPGGGLNTEAFF.

The sample holds one count of this clone. The chain recombines TRBV7-9 with TRBJ2-7; D unclear. The CDR3 runs to 17 residues. Trimming took off 5 bases at V and 5 bases at J, with 25 bases between the two ends. From germline, CDR1 is SEHNR and CDR2 FQNEAQ (reference sequence). The CDR3 region has the DNA TGTGCCAGCAGCCTCCTACCGCCCGTGGCCTTGTCCGACGAGCAGTACTTC. It is translated as CASSLLPPVALSDEQYF.

V is TRBV5-1 and J is TRBJ2-7; no clear D gene. Germline V gene lookup returns CDR1 SGHRS and CDR2 YFSETQ. The V end was cut by 1 base, the J end by 6 bases, with 11 bases between. This CDR3 region has 13 residues. This chain's CDR3 is CASSLWVAGEQYF. The CDR3 nucleotides are TGCGCCAGCAGCTTGTGGGTTGCTGGCGAGCAGTACTTC.

V and J are TRBV5-5 and TRBJ1-1; possibly TRBD1 for D (6 bases). Germline CDR1 and CDR2: SGHKS and YYEKEE (reference sequence). The CDR3 has 15 residues. V was cut by 2 bases and J by 1 base, with 12 bases left in between. The CDR3 DNA reads as TGTGCCAGCAGCTTAGCAGGGGCAGGGAACACTGAAGCTTTCTTT. Protein: CASSLAGAGNTEAFF.

The genes are TRBV30 and TRBJ1-4; a possible D gene is TRBD1 (5 bases). Germline loops: CDR1 GTSNPN, CDR2 SVGIG (reference sequence). This CDR3 spans 13 amino acids. The V and J ends lost 1 base and 6 bases respectively, with 9 bases between them. CDR3 DNA: TGTGCCTGGAGTGGGGGCGTTTATGAAAAACTGTTTTTT. Protein sequence: CAWSGGVYEKLFF.

The chain carries TRBV7-8 and TRBJ2-1, with D hard to call. Germline V gene lookup returns CDR1 SGHVS and CDR2 FQNEAQ. With 2 bases removed from V and 5 bases from J, the gap between germline ends came to 7 bases. The CDR3 loop spans 13 amino acids. In nucleotides, the CDR3 is TGTGCCAGCAGCTTATTGAGACACAATGAGCAGTTCTTC. It translates to CASSLLRHNEQFF.

This chain links TRBV5-1 with TRBJ2-5, with a possible D match to TRBD1 (6 bases). The CDR3 consists of 14 residues. Germline assignment: CDR1 SGHRS and CDR2 YFSETQ. V was clipped by 1 base and J by 11 bases, with 18 bases between them. CDR3 nucleotides: TGCGCCAGCAGCTTGCGGACAGAATCGAGGGAGCAGTACTTC. Amino acid sequence: CASSLRTESREQYF.

The chain uses TRBV18 and TRBJ2-7, with D perhaps TRBD1 or TRBD2 (6 bases each). Germline V gene sequence: CDR1 KGHSH, CDR2 LQKENI. Trimming removed 1 base from V and 7 bases from J, with 11 bases in between. The CDR3 spans 13 residues. CDR3 in DNA: TGTGCCAGCTCACCACGGGGGGCTACGGAGCAGTACTTC. It is translated as CASSPRGATEQYF. The full variable domain, its missing parts supplied by reference TRBV18 and TRBJ2-7, is NAGVMQNPRHLVRRRGQEARLRCSPMKGHSHVYWYRQLPEEGLKFMVYLQKENIIDESGMPKERFSAEFPKEGPSILRIQQVVRGDSAAYFCASSPRGATEQYFGPGTRLTVT.